The entry below gives a single T cell receptor beta chain sequence along with its context. The CDR3 length is 14 residues. V dropped 0 bases and J dropped 4 bases, with 10 bases sitting between them. Germline V CDR1 and CDR2: SGHRS, YFSETQ. Clones were read by immunoSEQ multiplex PCR, and TCRdb kept only the in-frame ones, dropping some. The table lists about 170,000 clones, 65% to 85% of them singletons. This specimen belongs to a study of blood T cell repertoires in COVID-19. In the study overall: Sources were T cells, B-cell-depleted T cells, or PBMCs; the material itself was cDNA or gDNA.

This chain links TRBV5-1 with TRBJ2-5, with D perhaps matching TRBD2 (6 bases). The specimen sequenced was peripheral blood. The source is a woman in her 70s who had recovered from COVID-19. The CDR3 DNA reads as TGCGCCAGCAGCTTGGCCGGGACTGGAGAGACCCAGTACTTC. It specifies CASSLAGTGETQYF.